The 30 T cell receptor beta chains given below trace back to one sample, sequenced in a study of blood T cell repertoires in COVID-19. Generated by immunoSEQ multiplex PCR, the TCRdb table keeps only in-frame clones and is missing some. In the table there are approximately 460,000 clones, roughly 89% of which are singletons. Sequencing was done on a sample of peripheral blood. The origin of the receptors is a young man with COVID-19, enrolled during active disease.

This clone was seen a few times. This rearrangement joins TRBV24-1 to TRBJ2-7, with D possibly being TRBD1 (6 bases). V lost 3 bases and J lost 2, with 13 bases in between. The CDR3 totals 15 residues. Germline V gene data show CDR1 as KGHDR and CDR2 as SFDVKD. CDR3 in DNA: TGTGCCACCAGTGATCCAGGGGCCGACCCCTACGAGCAGTACTTC. Translating it yields CATSDPGADPYEQYF.

The V call is TRBV6-5, the J call TRBJ1-5; D gene ambiguous. This CDR3 has 13 residues. Deletions cut 6 bases from V and 5 bases from J, with 11 bases between. Germline CDR1 reads MNHEY; CDR2 reads SVGAGI. CDR3 residues: CASRVQDYQPQHF. The CDR3 DNA is TGTGCCAGCAGAGTCCAGGATTATCAGCCCCAGCATTTT.

This chain links TRBV2 with TRBJ2-2, with a tentative D call TRBD1 (5 bases). The CDR3 extends over 14 amino acids. CDR1 is SNHLY and CDR2 is FYNNEI in the germline V gene. V was shortened by 9 bases and J by 0 bases, with 11 bases between the two germline ends. This CDR3 reads CASLTDSNTGELFF. CDR3 sequence (DNA): TGTGCCAGTCTGACAGATTCGAACACCGGGGAGCTGTTTTTT.

The chain recombines TRBV7-9 with TRBJ2-1; the D call may be TRBD1 or TRBD2 (5 bases each). The CDR3 is 13 residues long. Germline CDR1 reads SEHNR; CDR2 reads FQNEAQ (reference sequence). V dropped 8 bases and J dropped 7 bases, with 15 bases sitting between them. This chain's CDR3 is CASARVSGNEQFF. CDR3 DNA: TGTGCCAGCGCCAGGGTGTCGGGGAATGAGCAGTTCTTC.

The V call is TRBV6-5, the J call TRBJ2-7; 8 bases fit TRBD2. The germline CDR1 and CDR2 sequences are MNHEY and SVGAGI. This CDR3 has 14 amino acids. V lost 8 bases and J lost 3; bases outside the gene matches: 9. The CDR3 DNA reads as TGTGCCAGCCGATTCGGGCGGGGGGACTACGAGCAGTACTTC. Encoded protein: CASRFGRGDYEQYF.

This clone has a handful of counts. This chain connects TRBV10-3 to TRBJ1-2; 8 bases line up with TRBD1. Trimming took 7 bases from V and 8 from J; bases not matched to a gene: 6. There are 12 residues in the CDR3. Germline CDR1 reads ENHRY; CDR2 reads SYGVKD. The CDR3 here is CAITPDRDGYTF. For the CDR3, the DNA is TGTGCCATCACCCCGGACAGGGACGGCTACACCTTC.

V gene TRBV30 combines with J gene TRBJ2-7; TRBD1 agrees at 7 bases. The CDR3 sequence is 16 residues long. Losses at the gene ends were 0 bases for V and 6 bases for J; bases not matched to a gene: 14. Germline V lookup: CDR1 GTSNPN, CDR2 SVGIG (reference sequence). The CDR3 region has the DNA TGTGCCTGGAGTGTAGAAGAGGGGGCGCTTTTTACCGAGCAGTACTTC. Protein: CAWSVEEGALFTEQYF.

V usage is TRBV18 and J usage is TRBJ2-5, with TRBD1 matching 7 bases. Germline CDR1 KGHSH, CDR2 LQKENI. The V segment lost 3 bases and the J segment 1 base; nucleotides outside the gene matches: 2. This CDR3 comprises 14 residues. CDR3 in DNA: TGTGCCAGCTCACCGGACAGGACCCAAGAGACCCAGTACTTC. This codes for CASSPDRTQETQYF.

The chain uses TRBV6-6 and TRBJ2-5; D may be TRBD2 (5 bases). Trimming stripped 0 bases from V and 5 bases from J, with 10 bases between. The CDR3 has 14 residues. Germline assignment: CDR1 MNHNY and CDR2 SVGAGI (reference sequence). CDR3 region: CASSYSSGRETQYF. DNA of the CDR3: TGTGCCAGCAGTTACTCGAGCGGTCGGGAGACCCAGTACTTC.

The V call is TRBV18, the J call TRBJ1-4; D possibly corresponds to TRBD1 (6 bases). CDR3 length equals 16 residues. Germline CDR1 is KGHSH and CDR2 is LQKENI. Trimming removed 6 bases at V and 8 bases at J, with 22 bases between. As DNA, the CDR3 is TGTGCCAGCTCGTCCGACGAGGAGACAGGAAAAGAAAAACTGTTTTTT. This encodes CASSSDEETGKEKLFF.

V usage is TRBV6-5 and J usage is TRBJ2-2; 10 nucleotides match TRBD1. The V segment lost 4 bases and the J segment 4 bases; nucleotides outside the gene matches: 6. CDR3 length: 16 amino acids. Germline V gene data show CDR1 as MNHEY and CDR2 as SVGAGI. This chain's CDR3 is CASSWDRGRSTGELFF. The CDR3 DNA follows: TGTGCCAGCAGTTGGGACAGGGGTCGTAGCACCGGGGAGCTGTTTTTT.

The chain recombines TRBV15 with TRBJ1-6; no clear D. CDR1 and CDR2 from the germline V gene are LNHNV and YYDKDF (reference sequence). This CDR3 contains 12 residues. Trimming removed 6 bases from V and 7 bases from J, with 7 bases in between. The chain's CDR3 is CATSQENSPLHF. CDR3 DNA sequence: TGTGCCACCAGTCAGGAAAATTCACCCCTCCACTTT. Filled out from reference TRBV15 and TRBJ1-6, the complete variable domain reads DAMVIQNPRYQVTQFGKPVTLSCSQTLNHNVMYWYQQKSSQAPKLLFHYYDKDFNNEADTPDNFQSRRPNTSFCFLDIRSPGLGDTAMYLCATSQENSPLHFGNGTRLTVT.

The V call is TRBV6-1, the J call TRBJ2-1; weak D call: TRBD2 (6 bases). Trimming left V 2 bases short and J 4 bases short, with 12 bases between. The CDR3 contains 15 residues. Germline CDR1 MNHNS, CDR2 SASEGT. This CDR3 reads CASSEMWGTYNEQFF. The DNA for the CDR3 is TGTGCCAGCAGTGAAATGTGGGGGACTTACAATGAGCAGTTCTTC.

J is TRBJ2-1 and V is TRBV12-5; D is undetermined. Germline V gene lookup returns CDR1 LGHNT and CDR2 FRNRAP. Trimming removed 4 bases at V and 6 bases at J, with 13 bases between. The CDR3 has 14 amino acids. CDR3 region: CASGSRYNVNEQFF. In DNA, the CDR3 is TGTGCTAGTGGTTCCCGTTATAATGTCAATGAGCAGTTCTTC.

V and J are TRBV5-4 and TRBJ2-3; 7 bases agree with TRBD2. CDR1 and CDR2 from the germline V gene are SGHNT and YYREEE (reference sequence). Trimming at V came to 7 bases and at J to 0 bases, leaving 2 bases not matched to a gene. The CDR3 sequence is 13 residues long. Here the CDR3 DNA reads TGTGCCAGCGGGGGACTAAGCACAGATACGCAGTATTTT. This gives the protein CASGGLSTDTQYF.

J is TRBJ2-7 and V is TRBV4-1; 9 bases map to TRBD2. V lost 1 base to trimming and J lost 2 bases; unmatched junction nucleotides: 9. Germline V gene lookup returns CDR1 MGHRA and CDR2 YSYEKL. The CDR3 consists of 17 residues. CDR3 loop: CASSQVTVSGGTYEQYF. The CDR3 DNA is TGCGCCAGCAGCCAAGTTACGGTCAGCGGGGGGACCTACGAGCAGTACTTC.

The CDR3 spells CASSFSGFRYTEAFF. Here the CDR3 DNA reads TGTGCCAGCAGTTTTTCAGGGTTCAGGTACACTGAAGCTTTCTTT. This sequence joins TRBV6-5 and TRBJ1-1; a weak D match, TRBD1 (5 bases). The germline CDR1 and CDR2 sequences are MNHEY and SVGAGI. Between the trimmed V and J ends, which lost 4 bases and 3 bases, there was a span of 15 bases. This CDR3 region has 15 residues.

This clone was seen a single time. The genes are TRBV7-2 and TRBJ2-3; D ambiguous. The CDR3 consists of 15 residues. CDR1 and CDR2 from the germline V gene are SGHTA and FQGNSA. Trimming cost V 4 bases and J 0 bases, with 11 bases left between them. In DNA, the CDR3 is TGTGCCAGCAGCTCCAGCGTGACTAGCACAGATACGCAGTATTTT. Translating gives CASSSSVTSTDTQYF.

The chain combines TRBV27 with TRBJ1-1; 7 bases are a match to TRBD1. The V gene end was trimmed by 3 bases and the J gene end by 5 bases; junction bases not matched to a gene: 6. The CDR3 runs 14 residues. Germline-derived CDR1 and CDR2 are MNHEY and SMNVEV (reference sequence). The CDR3 DNA follows: TGTGCCAGCAGTTTGGAGGGGGCGCGGACTGAAGCTTTCTTT. Its translation is CASSLEGARTEAFF.

The J gene is TRBJ1-4, the V gene TRBV19, with 7 bases fitting TRBD1. The CDR3 contains 14 residues. V shed 5 bases and J 7 bases; nucleotides not matched to a gene: 7. Germline CDR1 LNHDA, CDR2 SQIVND (reference sequence). The CDR3 here is CASSPTTGIEKLFF. CDR3 DNA: TGTGCCAGTAGTCCAACGACAGGGATTGAAAAACTGTTTTTT. Full variable domain (outside the CDR3, taken from reference TRBV19 and TRBJ1-4): DGGITQSPKYLFRKEGQNVTLSCEQNLNHDAMYWYRQDPGQGLRLIYYSQIVNDFQKGDIAEGYSVSREKKESFPLTVTSAQKNPTAFYLCASSPTTGIEKLFFGSGTQLSVL.

The V call is TRBV12-3 or TRBV12-4, the J call TRBJ1-2; possible D gene TRBD1, 6 bases. This CDR3 spans 12 amino acids. The germline V and J ends were trimmed by 2 bases and 6 bases, with 7 bases remaining between them. This chain's CDR3 is CASSLSGDGYTF. The CDR3 nucleotides are TGTGCCAGCAGTTTATCAGGGGATGGCTACACCTTC.

The chain uses TRBV5-4 and TRBJ2-7, with 7 bases that match TRBD2. This CDR3 contains 13 residues. Looked up from germline, CDR1 is SGHNT and CDR2 is YYREEE (reference sequence). V shed 2 bases, J shed 5 bases, and the junction held 4 bases outside the gene matches. CDR3 sequence: CASSLAGSDEQYF. CDR3 in DNA: TGTGCCAGCAGCTTAGCGGGGTCCGACGAGCAGTACTTC.

V usage is TRBV24-1 and J usage is TRBJ2-1, with a weak D call TRBD1 (6 bases). This CDR3 region has 14 residues. The V gene's germline CDR1 is KGHDR and CDR2 SFDVKD. V was pared by 4 bases and J by 7 bases, with 13 bases between. CDR3 coding DNA: TGTGCCACCAGTGAGGGCGGAAGGGGGAATGAGCAGTTCTTC. Its protein is CATSEGGRGNEQFF.

The chain is built from TRBV7-3 and TRBJ2-1; TRBD1 agrees at 7 bases. The CDR3 is 15 residues long. V was clipped by 5 bases and J by 3 bases; unmatched bases: 7. CDR1 SGHTA and CDR2 FQGTGA come from the germline V gene. The CDR3 DNA reads TGTGCCAGCAGCAGCCGGGACAGTAACTACAATGAGCAGTTCTTC. Translating gives CASSSRDSNYNEQFF.

The chain carries TRBV30 and TRBJ2-1, with 10 bases fitting TRBD1. This CDR3 region has 15 residues. The trim removed 1 base at V and 8 bases at J, leaving 8 bases unmatched. Germline V gives CDR1 GTSNPN, CDR2 SVGIG (reference sequence). The CDR3 DNA reads as TGTGCCTGGAGTGCCATGGGACAGGGGATGGATGAGCAGTTCTTC. Encoded protein: CAWSAMGQGMDEQFF.

In this sample, this clone turned up once. The V call is TRBV2, the J call TRBJ1-5, with 8 bases lining up with TRBD1. The CDR3 contains 15 residues. The J segment lost 3 bases and the V segment lost 1 base, leaving 2 bases of the junction unmatched. The germline gives CDR1 SNHLY, CDR2 FYNNEI. For the CDR3, the DNA is TGTGCCAGCAGTGAAGGGGGACAGGTCAATCAGCCCCAGCATTTT. It is translated as CASSEGGQVNQPQHF.

The rearrangement joins TRBV19 to TRBJ1-1, with D tentatively TRBD1 (5 bases). CDR1 is LNHDA, CDR2 SQIVND, per germline (reference sequence). The CDR3 is 15 residues long. V lost 0 bases and J 3 bases, leaving 11 bases between the germline ends. The CDR3 spells CASSIEEGRDTEAFF. The CDR3 DNA reads as TGTGCCAGTAGTATAGAAGAGGGGAGGGACACTGAAGCTTTCTTT.

Note on this clone: Other DNA sequences in the same sample also yield this CDR3. The gene calls are TRBV5-1 and TRBJ2-7; D is possibly TRBD1 (5 bases). CDR1 and CDR2 (germline): SGHRS, YFSETQ. Trimming cost V 5 bases and J 3 bases, with 9 bases left between them. CDR3 length: 12 residues. This CDR3 is CASSSDSYEQYF. CDR3 DNA sequence: TGCGCCAGCAGTTCAGACAGCTACGAGCAGTACTTC.

DNA for the CDR3: TGTGCCAGTAGTAATCCGCGGGCCCCTAGCACAGATACGCAGTATTTT. Its protein product is CASSNPRAPSTDTQYF. The chain couples TRBV19 to TRBJ2-3; possibly TRBD2 for D (5 bases). CDR3 length: 16 amino acids. Trimming cost V 4 bases and J 0 bases, with 14 bases left between them. CDR1 and CDR2 (germline): LNHDA, SQIVND (reference sequence).

The chain is built from TRBV29-1 and TRBJ2-2, with a weak D call TRBD1 (7 bases). Germline lookup yields CDR1 SQVTM and CDR2 ANQGSEA. Trimming removed 6 bases from V and 0 bases from J, with 14 bases in between. The CDR3 is 15 amino acids. In DNA, the CDR3 is TGCAGCGTCCGAGGGGGGACAGCGAACACCGGGGAGCTGTTTTTT. Its translation: CSVRGGTANTGELFF.